This T cell receptor (beta chain) was captured in a study of T cells in Graves' hyperthyroidism and ophthalmopathy. Amplified TCR beta CDR3 regions derived from RNA transcripts. TCR CDR3 regions were first amplified by RT-PCR with HTBI primers. One entry per CDR3 protein results from TCRdb running MiXCR on the multiplex PCR reads. The data hold 400,000 or so distinct CDR3 sequences, with approximately 16% observed a single time. This clonotype was seen at least ten times. Its antigen remains unidentified. Germline V gene data show CDR1 as SGHTA and CDR2 as FQGTGA. The CDR3 spans 13 residues. The germline V and J ends were trimmed by 5 bases and 4 bases, with 11 bases remaining between them. Findings and limits, study-wide: A model built on 13 V-J features separated ophthalmopathy from stable hyperthyroidism. Model output signaled ophthalmopathy a median around 5.9 months ahead of onset. Blood held most thyroid clonotypes expanded above 0.001 frequency.

The sample consisted of blood. The J gene is TRBJ2-5, the V gene TRBV7-3; D not certain. The receptor's source is a woman aged 60 to 75 with Graves' ophthalmopathy. The CDR3 nucleotides are TGTGCCAGCAGCCGACAAGTTCGAGAGACCCAGTACTTC. Protein sequence: CASSRQVRETQYF.